This entry is about one TCR beta chain. Antigen: not known. Germline V gene data show CDR1 as SGDLS and CDR2 as YYNGEE. The CDR3 contains 17 residues. The trim removed 4 bases at V and 4 bases at J, leaving 14 bases unmatched. The protocol was immunoSEQ multiplex PCR, while the TCRdb copy is restricted to in-frame clones and leaves out a portion. The profile covers around 140,000 clones, with about nine tenths appearing a single time and just under 6.5% taken by the ten largest. This entry belongs to a study of T cell responses to AZD1222 COVID-19 vaccine. Notes on the study in general: There were repertoire samples only from the period after the peak T cell response. Donors were mostly white British, more females; clonal diversity possibly underestimated. Only five or six individuals given AZD1222 were seropositive at baseline.

This specimen was peripheral blood, taken on day 0 of AZD1222 vaccination. The chain carries TRBV9 and TRBJ1-3, with 7 nucleotides matching TRBD1. The sequence came from an adult in good health. The CDR3: CASSPRPGTVGGNTIYF. CDR3 sequence (DNA): TGTGCCAGCAGCCCCCGTCCCGGGACAGTGGGAGGAAACACCATATATTTT. The complete variable domain, with remaining parts taken from reference TRBV9 and TRBJ1-3, reads DSGVTQTPKHLITATGQRVTLRCSPRSGDLSVYWYQQSLDQGLQFLIQYYNGEERAKGNILERFSAQQFPDLHSELNLSSLELGDSALYFCASSPRPGTVGGNTIYFGEGSWLTVV.